This entry lists 16 T cell receptor beta chains sequenced from one sample in a study of cytomegalovirus exposure and HLA in healthy donors. 60 Vbeta and 13 Jbeta primers were used in PCR. Libraries were prepared by immunoSEQ multiplex PCR; TCRdb keeps only in-frame clonotypes and omits some of them. The sample has about 88,000 clones, approximately 90% seen once. Sequencing was performed on PBMCs. These receptors all come from a man younger than 35 in good health and CMV-seronegative.

The J gene is TRBJ2-5, the V gene TRBV5-4; tentative D call: TRBD2 (6 bases). The tail of the sequence fits TRBJ2-7 better, so the J call may be wrong. The CDR3 runs 15 residues. Germline values: CDR1 SGHNT, CDR2 YYREEE (reference sequence). The CDR3 sequence: CASRPAGGAAYEQYF. CDR3 in DNA: TGTGCCAGCAGGCCCGCTGGAGGGGCTGCCTACGAGCAGTACTTC.

Here the CDR3 reads CASSPGPTGGKNTIYF. The CDR3 DNA reads as TGTGCCAGCAGCCCCGGCCCAACAGGGGGGAAAAACACCATATATTTT. The V and J genes are TRBV7-2 and TRBJ1-3, with TRBD1 matching over 8 bases. V lost 5 bases and J lost 6; bases outside the gene matches: 12. In germline, CDR1 is SGHTA, CDR2 FQGNSA. This CDR3 is built from 16 residues.

The V call is TRBV11-1, the J call TRBJ1-2; D ambiguous. CDR1 and CDR2 from the germline V gene are SGHAT and FQDESV (reference sequence). V lost 5 bases and J lost 1, with 8 bases in between. The CDR3 length is 13 residues. The CDR3 DNA reads as TGTGCCAGCAGCCAGTCAAGTAACTATGGCTACACCTTC. The encoded protein is CASSQSSNYGYTF.

This chain links TRBV28 with TRBJ1-2, with TRBD1 as a possible D gene (5 bases). The V end was cut by 5 bases, the J end by 0 bases, with 13 bases between. The CDR3 spans 15 residues. The germline CDR1 and CDR2 sequences are MDHEN and SYDVKM. The CDR3 region has the DNA TGTGCCAGCAGTCCAGCGACAGCAACTAACTATGGCTACACCTTC. Protein: CASSPATATNYGYTF.

The V call is TRBV7-8, the J call TRBJ2-5, with 13 bases lining up with TRBD2. The CDR3 has 19 residues. Trimming removed 3 bases from V and 4 bases from J; junction bases left unmatched: 14. Germline V gene data show CDR1 as SGHVS and CDR2 as FQNEAQ. The CDR3, as DNA: TGTGCCAGCAGCTTTGACGATGATGGACTAGCGGGAGACAGAGAGACCCAGTACTTC. This gives the protein CASSFDDDGLAGDRETQYF.

The chain carries TRBV27 and TRBJ1-5; 8 bases are shared with TRBD1. The V segment lost 5 bases and the J segment 1 base; nucleotides outside the gene matches: 4. CDR3 size: 15 residues. Germline CDR1 is MNHEY and CDR2 is SMNVEV (reference sequence). The CDR3 loop reads CASSPDRGSNQPQHF. CDR3 nucleotides: TGTGCCAGCAGTCCTGACAGGGGAAGCAATCAGCCCCAGCATTTT.

This chain joins TRBV6-1 and TRBJ2-3, with TRBD1 as a possible D gene (5 bases). This CDR3 has 17 residues. The V gene lost 3 bases and the J gene lost 0 bases, with 16 bases spanning the gap. Germline V gives CDR1 MNHNS, CDR2 SASEGT. In DNA form, the CDR3 reads TGTGCCAGCAGTGAGTCTGTCCGACAGTTTAGCACAGATACGCAGTATTTT. Translated, it gives CASSESVRQFSTDTQYF.

The V call is TRBV7-5, the J call TRBJ1-5; the DNA was not used to check the table's D call, TRBD1. TRBV7-5 is a pseudogene segment. The CDR3 runs 14 residues. The CDR3 is CVRSNGQDNQPQHF. For the CDR3, the DNA is TGTGTCAGAAGCAATGGACAGGACAATCAGCCCCAGCATTTT.

The chain employs TRBV5-6 and TRBJ1-1; D gene unclear. V was trimmed by 1 base and J by 4 bases, leaving 8 bases between them. The CDR3 consists of 13 residues. Germline CDR1 SGHDT, CDR2 YYEEEE. CDR3 protein: CASSLPGLTEAFF. The CDR3, as DNA: TGTGCCAGCAGCTTGCCAGGACTCACTGAAGCTTTCTTT.

The J gene is TRBJ1-6, the V gene TRBV28; D remains unclear. This CDR3 is built from 13 residues. Trimming removed 5 bases at V and 7 bases at J, with 9 bases between. CDR1 MDHEN and CDR2 SYDVKM come from the germline V gene. The CDR3 nucleotides read TGTGCCAGCAGTGGTACAACCAATTCACCCCTCCACTTT. This codes for CASSGTTNSPLHF.

The chain is built from TRBV7-8 and TRBJ2-7; 10 bases match TRBD2. The CDR3 extends over 18 amino acids. V lost 4 bases and J lost 2; bases outside the gene matches: 14. Germline values: CDR1 SGHVS, CDR2 FQNEAQ. CDR3 nucleotide sequence: TGTGCCAGCAGCTCCTTACTGACCGGACTAGCGGAGCCCTACGAGCAGTACTTC. Translation gives CASSSLLTGLAEPYEQYF.

The chain joins TRBV7-2 to TRBJ1-2; D unclear. The CDR3 runs to 14 residues. Trimming took 6 bases from V and 0 from J, leaving 11 bases between them. The germline CDR1 and CDR2 sequences are SGHTA and FQGNSA. CDR3 coding DNA: TGTGCCAGCAGATTTCAGGAACCTAACTATGGCTACACCTTC. Its protein is CASRFQEPNYGYTF.

V and J are TRBV7-2 and TRBJ1-4; D remains ambiguous. Germline loops: CDR1 SGHTA, CDR2 FQGNSA. This CDR3 contains 14 residues. V shed 1 base and J shed 8 bases, with 11 bases lying between them. The CDR3, as DNA: TGTGCCAGCAGCTTAGGAAACGTCGGGGAAAAACTGTTTTTT. Its translation is CASSLGNVGEKLFF.

V usage is TRBV7-8 and J usage is TRBJ2-5; 15 nucleotides line up with TRBD2. Per germline, CDR1 SGHVS and CDR2 FQNEAQ. J lost 11 bases, V lost 5 bases, and 9 bases had no gene match. The CDR3 is 15 amino acids. CDR3: CASSTRTSGRGEQYF. DNA of the CDR3: TGTGCCAGCAGCACGAGGACTAGCGGGAGGGGGGAGCAGTACTTC.

This CDR3 is CASNPTGSGQPQHF. CDR3 in DNA: TGTGCCAGCAATCCGACAGGATCAGGTCAGCCCCAGCATTTT. The chain has TRBV28 and TRBJ1-5; the D gene is possibly TRBD1 (6 bases). Trimming took off 7 bases at V and 6 bases at J, with 16 bases between the two ends. The CDR3 loop spans 14 amino acids. The V gene's germline CDR1 is MDHEN and CDR2 SYDVKM.

This clone was recorded only once. This chain joins TRBV13 and TRBJ2-1; D possibly corresponds to TRBD2 (5 bases). Trimming left V 8 bases short and J 7 bases short, with 12 bases between. Germline values: CDR1 PRHDT, CDR2 FYEKMQ (reference sequence). The CDR3 is made up of 12 amino acids. CDR3 DNA sequence: TGTGCCAGCGAGGGCCCTCGAAATGAGCAGTTCTTC. This translates into CASEGPRNEQFF.